Described below is a single T cell receptor (beta chain) sequence and its context. Its antigen specificity is not known. No per-base quality is available; no much larger clone lies one base away. Sorted unstimulated T cells and proliferating T cells recovered from mixed lymphocyte reactions underwent TCRbeta CDR3 sequencing. Fresh whole blood from around eleven HLA-typed healthy donors served as the source for isolating PBMCs. To map where alloreactive clones came from, unstimulated CD4+ regulatory T cells were FACS-sorted. The library was obtained by the immunoSEQ multiplex PCR assay. Each sample had 85,000 to 100,000 TCR templates assayed by the deep sequencing platform. Genomic DNA extracted from sorted T cells was used for TCRbeta CDR3 sequencing. As for the original processing: The R programming language was used for clonal analysis of the TCRbeta CDR3 data. Alloreactive CD4+ and CD8+ clones were identified by comparing unstimulated samples to CFSE-low samples taken after the reaction. Regulatory or non-regulatory origin of alloreactive CD4+ clones was assigned by matching sequences to the sorted unstimulated Treg and non-Treg repertoires. TCRdb holds this immuneACCESS table with in-frame rearrangements only. Some clones are missing; in checked studies, unresolved V genes explain under half, and the rest has no known cause. V and J calls and clone size are those listed in that table; D and trimming were worked out from the DNA. The sample includes some 100,000 clones, with less than 95% observed a single time. Jointly, the top ten make up roughly 0.62% of the sample.

These data belong to a study of siplizumab effects on memory and regulatory T cells (dated by TCRdb to about 2019). Study-level background: The study looked at the effect of siplizumab, an anti-CD2 antibody, on alloreactive T-cell subsets in allogeneic mixed lymphocyte reactions made from human PBMCs.

Summary of the overall study and its limitations: Compared with memory T cells, unstimulated naive T cells appeared more diverse, and naive cells seemed to make a substantial contribution to the alloresponse. Among mappable alloreactive CD4+ clones, the Treg-derived fraction averaged around 70% with siplizumab versus around 25% in control reactions. Because sequences at frequencies below about 10^-5 were poorly captured, only a minor fraction of alloreactive clones could be mapped back to unstimulated subsets. For roughly 75-95% of proliferating CD4+ or CD8+ clones, no naive or memory phenotype could be assigned. Siplizumab significantly lowered the cumulative frequency of alloreactive sequences that could be traced to unstimulated CD4+ memory T cells. No functional confirmation was obtained for the suppressive function of proliferating Tregs from siplizumab cultures.

Inclusive of the bounding cysteine and phenylalanine, the CDR3 is 20 residues long. The CDR3 DNA has 60 bases and is translated from base 1. Per the germline V gene, MGHRA is the CDR1 and YSYEKL is the CDR2. From V the trimming removes 4 bases and from J it removes 0 bases, while the gene matches leave 11 bases of the junction unaccounted for. The sequence is built from TRBV4-1 and TRBJ2-4; 14 of the junction bases match TRBD2. The TCR was taken from a human donor in good health. Material: Tregs sorted from blood. This receptor has the CDR3 CASSPWTSGRSPIAKNIQYF. The DNA is as follows: TGCGCCAGCAGCCCCTGGACTAGCGGGAGGTCCCCTATAGCCAAAAACATTCAGTACTTC.